The 22 T cell receptor beta chains below were found in one sample sequenced in a study of shared clonotypes between healthy human individuals. The repertoire was sequenced with immunoSEQ multiplex PCR; TCRdb's copy has only in-frame clones and lacks some. Among fewer than 3 million clones listed, just under 95% were seen once. Material for sequencing was naive CD4+ T cells from PBMCs. The subset was: CD45RA+ positively selected. All receptors come from a man aged 18 to 30 in good health. Some clones in this sample may be carry-over from other donors' samples.

This sequence joins TRBV7-6 and TRBJ2-3; TRBD2 aligns across 12 bases. The CDR3 loop spans 18 amino acids. Germline trimming cut 2 bases from V and 3 bases from J; bases unmatched to any gene: 9. In germline, CDR1 is SGHVS, CDR2 FNYEAQ. The CDR3 bases are TGTGCCAGCAGCTTACTAGCGGGAGGGCCGGGGGAGACAGATACGCAGTATTTT. Protein sequence: CASSLLAGGPGETDTQYF.

Regarding this clone: The same CDR3 arises from other DNA sequences in this sample as well. The J gene is TRBJ2-5, the V gene TRBV5-1, with TRBD1 matching 7 bases. CDR3 length: 14 amino acids. CDR1 SGHRS and CDR2 YFSETQ come from the germline V gene. The trim removed 0 bases at V and 4 bases at J, leaving 3 bases unmatched. CDR3 sequence: CASSLEGAGETQYF. Here the CDR3 DNA reads TGCGCCAGCAGCTTGGAGGGGGCTGGAGAGACCCAGTACTTC.

The chain is built from TRBV5-1 and TRBJ2-1, with 8 bases identical to TRBD1. This CDR3 spans 15 amino acids. The germline V gene encodes CDR1 SGHRS and CDR2 YFSETQ. V gave up 0 bases and J gave up 7 bases; unmatched junction bases: 6. CDR3 protein: CASSLAGTGPNEQFF. For the CDR3, the DNA is TGCGCCAGCAGCTTGGCTGGGACAGGTCCTAATGAGCAGTTCTTC. Combining the CDR3 with reference TRBV5-1 and TRBJ2-1 gives the whole variable domain KAGVTQTPRYLIKTRGQQVTLSCSPISGHRSVSWYQQTPGQGLQFLFEYFSETQRNKGNFPGRFSGRQFSNSRSEMNVSTLELGDSALYLCASSLAGTGPNEQFFGPGTRLTVL.

This clone was recorded once. The CDR3 loop is CASSQSGQGSETQYF. DNA for the CDR3: TGCGCCAGCAGCCAATCGGGACAGGGCTCGGAGACCCAGTACTTC. The chain is built from TRBV4-3 and TRBJ2-5, with 9 bases that match TRBD1. Per germline, CDR1 LGHNA and CDR2 YSLEER. The CDR3 is made up of 15 amino acids. Trimming cost V 2 bases and J 5 bases; bases outside gene matches: 6.

The CDR3 DNA sequence: TGCGCCAGCATCCCCGGGGGACTAGCGGGAGGGCCTCTCGATGAGCAGTTCTTC. It yields the protein CASIPGGLAGGPLDEQFF. This chain uses TRBV10-2 with TRBJ2-1; 16 bases match TRBD2. The CDR3 is made up of 18 amino acids. The V gene end was trimmed by 7 bases and the J gene end by 8 bases; junction bases not matched to a gene: 14. Germline-derived CDR1 and CDR2 are WSHSY and SAAADI.

The chain is built from TRBV9 and TRBJ2-7; 10 positions match TRBD2. With 4 bases clipped from V and 3 bases from J, the junction kept 7 bases outside the gene matches. In germline, CDR1 is SGDLS, CDR2 YYNGEE. The CDR3 contains 15 residues. For the CDR3, the DNA is TGTGCCAGCAGCACCGGCCGGACTAGCGGCTACGAGCAGTACTTC. Its protein is CASSTGRTSGYEQYF.

The chain employs TRBV4-3 and TRBJ2-3; the D is unclear. Germline V CDR1 and CDR2: LGHNA, YSLEER. V was pared by 0 bases and J by 6 bases, with 10 bases between. The CDR3 runs to 14 residues. The CDR3 DNA sequence: TGCGCCAGCAGCCAAGAAGTCCGAAAGGATACGCAGTATTTT. It translates to CASSQEVRKDTQYF.

A remark on this clone: This specimen includes other DNA sequences encoding the same CDR3. The chain employs TRBV14 and TRBJ2-5; D ambiguous. CDR3 length: 12 residues. Trimming pared 1 base from V and 4 bases from J, leaving 4 bases between. The germline V gene encodes CDR1 SGHDN and CDR2 FVKESK. The CDR3 DNA reads as TGTGCCAGCAGCCAAGGCCGAGAGACCCAGTACTTC. Protein sequence: CASSQGRETQYF.

The CDR3 sequence: CASSLFSSRTVSQETQYF. CDR3 in DNA: TGCGCCAGCAGCTTGTTTTCGTCCAGGACAGTTAGTCAAGAGACCCAGTACTTC. V and J are TRBV5-1 and TRBJ2-5; D possibly corresponds to TRBD1 (6 bases). Germline CDR1 is SGHRS and CDR2 is YFSETQ. The CDR3 totals 18 residues. Trimming removed 1 base at V and 2 bases at J, with 21 bases between.

The chain uses TRBV4-1 and TRBJ2-7, with 7 nucleotides matching TRBD2. V lost 1 base and J lost 0; bases outside the gene matches: 6. The CDR3 length is 16 residues. The V gene's germline CDR1 is MGHRA and CDR2 YSYEKL. CDR3 DNA sequence: TGCGCCAGCAGCCAAGGGTCGGGCGGGGGCTCCTACGAGCAGTACTTC. As protein: CASSQGSGGGSYEQYF.

The rearrangement links TRBV6-5 to TRBJ2-7, with 7 bases that match TRBD2. J was trimmed by 4 bases and V by 2 bases; bases with no gene match: 5. In germline, CDR1 is MNHEY, CDR2 SVGAGI. This CDR3 is 14 amino acids long. The CDR3 DNA reads as TGTGCCAGCAGTTACGGGGCGGGAGAGTACGAGCAGTACTTC. This gives the protein CASSYGAGEYEQYF.

The chain carries TRBV9 and TRBJ1-1, with D perhaps TRBD1 (6 bases). The CDR3 loop spans 16 amino acids. The ends were cut back, 6 bases at V and 5 bases at J, with 23 bases in the middle. The V gene's germline CDR1 is SGDLS and CDR2 YYNGEE. The CDR3 spells CASTKEGGNEWTEAFF. The DNA for the CDR3 is TGTGCCAGCACCAAAGAAGGGGGGAACGAATGGACTGAAGCTTTCTTT. The full variable domain, rest sourced from reference TRBV9 and TRBJ1-1, is DSGVTQTPKHLITATGQRVTLRCSPRSGDLSVYWYQQSLDQGLQFLIQYYNGEERAKGNILERFSAQQFPDLHSELNLSSLELGDSALYFCASTKEGGNEWTEAFFGQGTRLTVV.

A single count supports this clone. The identical CDR3 is also encoded by other nucleotide sequences in the sample. This chain links TRBV18 with TRBJ2-7; D might be TRBD1 (5 bases). The V gene's germline CDR1 is KGHSH and CDR2 LQKENI. The V end lost 6 bases, the J end lost 3 bases, and 9 bases lay between the germline ends. The length of the CDR3 is 12 residues. CDR3 coding DNA: TGTGCCAGCTCCCCAGGGTTCTACGAGCAGTACTTC. Amino acid sequence: CASSPGFYEQYF. Drawing the rest from reference TRBV18 and TRBJ2-7, the complete variable domain is NAGVMQNPRHLVRRRGQEARLRCSPMKGHSHVYWYRQLPEEGLKFMVYLQKENIIDESGMPKERFSAEFPKEGPSILRIQQVVRGDSAAYFCASSPGFYEQYFGPGTRLTVT.

As for this clone: Other DNA sequences in this specimen translate into the identical CDR3. The V and J genes are TRBV9 and TRBJ2-1; 11 bases fit TRBD2. From germline, CDR1 is SGDLS and CDR2 YYNGEE. The length of the CDR3 is 16 residues. Trimming removed 2 bases from V and 5 bases from J; junction bases left unmatched: 6. The CDR3 loop reads CASSVTGTSGNNEQFF. CDR3 nucleotide sequence: TGTGCCAGCAGCGTGACCGGGACTAGCGGCAACAATGAGCAGTTCTTC.

Comments on this clone: In the same sample, other DNA sequences code for this CDR3. The gene calls are TRBV7-3 and TRBJ2-7, with D unresolved. This CDR3 comprises 13 residues. Germline CDR1 SGHTA, CDR2 FQGTGA. Trimming shortened V by 0 bases and J by 3 bases, and 6 bases separated the two germline ends. The CDR3 nucleotides are TGTGCCAGCAGCTTAACCCCTGGCTACGAGCAGTACTTC. Translating it yields CASSLTPGYEQYF.

V usage is TRBV6-1 and J usage is TRBJ1-3; no reliable D call. The CDR3 contains 14 residues. Germline V gives CDR1 MNHNS, CDR2 SASEGT. Trimming left V 9 bases short and J 0 bases short, with 12 bases between. The CDR3 DNA is TGTGCCAGTAAGTACATGGACTCTGGAAACACCATATATTTT. This encodes CASKYMDSGNTIYF.

The genes are TRBV7-2 and TRBJ1-2; maybe TRBD1 (5 bases). V lost 0 bases, J lost 4 bases, and 12 bases lay in between. This CDR3 comprises 15 residues. Germline loops: CDR1 SGHTA, CDR2 FQGNSA. The CDR3 bases are TGTGCCAGCAGCTTAGCAGGGGATCTCGGCTATGGCTACACCTTC. Translating gives CASSLAGDLGYGYTF.

This rearrangement joins TRBV10-3 to TRBJ1-1; the D is unclear. CDR3 size: 14 residues. With 3 bases removed from V and 3 bases from J, the gap between germline ends came to 11 bases. Germline V gene lookup returns CDR1 ENHRY and CDR2 SYGVKD. The CDR3, as DNA: TGTGCCATCAGTGAAAGAGGCGAGGACACTGAAGCTTTCTTT. Encoded protein: CAISERGEDTEAFF.

The rearrangement joins TRBV19 to TRBJ2-1, with TRBD2 identical over 13 bases. Germline V gene lookup returns CDR1 LNHDA and CDR2 SQIVND (reference sequence). V dropped 9 bases and J dropped 9; count of bases not matched to a gene: 5. The CDR3 length is 13 residues. CDR3 nucleotides: TGTGCCAGCTCGGGACTAGCGGGAAGTGAGCAGTTCTTC. Amino acids: CASSGLAGSEQFF.

The CDR3 spells CAISKTSRRQGTYEQYF. The CDR3 DNA reads TGTGCCATCAGTAAAACCTCGCGGAGACAGGGGACCTACGAGCAGTACTTC. This sequence joins TRBV10-3 and TRBJ2-7; TRBD1 matches at 8 bases. CDR3 length equals 17 residues. Germline V gives CDR1 ENHRY, CDR2 SYGVKD. V dropped 5 bases and J dropped 2; count of bases not matched to a gene: 14.

The chain carries TRBV10-2 and TRBJ2-1, with TRBD2 matching 7 bases. CDR1 and CDR2 from the germline V gene are WSHSY and SAAADI. Losses at the gene ends were 5 bases for V and 10 bases for J; bases not matched to a gene: 17. This CDR3 region has 16 residues. CDR3 residues: CASSLARTSSDGEQFF. In DNA, the CDR3 is TGCGCCAGCAGTCTGGCCCGGACTAGTAGTGACGGGGAGCAGTTCTTC.

The V gene is TRBV4-1, the J gene TRBJ2-5; D not certain. Germline V lookup: CDR1 MGHRA, CDR2 YSYEKL. This CDR3 comprises 14 residues. Trimming removed 8 bases from V and 3 bases from J, with 16 bases in between. CDR3 amino acids: CASRRREDEETQYF. In nucleotides, the CDR3 is TGCGCCAGCCGTCGCCGCGAGGACGAAGAGACCCAGTACTTC.